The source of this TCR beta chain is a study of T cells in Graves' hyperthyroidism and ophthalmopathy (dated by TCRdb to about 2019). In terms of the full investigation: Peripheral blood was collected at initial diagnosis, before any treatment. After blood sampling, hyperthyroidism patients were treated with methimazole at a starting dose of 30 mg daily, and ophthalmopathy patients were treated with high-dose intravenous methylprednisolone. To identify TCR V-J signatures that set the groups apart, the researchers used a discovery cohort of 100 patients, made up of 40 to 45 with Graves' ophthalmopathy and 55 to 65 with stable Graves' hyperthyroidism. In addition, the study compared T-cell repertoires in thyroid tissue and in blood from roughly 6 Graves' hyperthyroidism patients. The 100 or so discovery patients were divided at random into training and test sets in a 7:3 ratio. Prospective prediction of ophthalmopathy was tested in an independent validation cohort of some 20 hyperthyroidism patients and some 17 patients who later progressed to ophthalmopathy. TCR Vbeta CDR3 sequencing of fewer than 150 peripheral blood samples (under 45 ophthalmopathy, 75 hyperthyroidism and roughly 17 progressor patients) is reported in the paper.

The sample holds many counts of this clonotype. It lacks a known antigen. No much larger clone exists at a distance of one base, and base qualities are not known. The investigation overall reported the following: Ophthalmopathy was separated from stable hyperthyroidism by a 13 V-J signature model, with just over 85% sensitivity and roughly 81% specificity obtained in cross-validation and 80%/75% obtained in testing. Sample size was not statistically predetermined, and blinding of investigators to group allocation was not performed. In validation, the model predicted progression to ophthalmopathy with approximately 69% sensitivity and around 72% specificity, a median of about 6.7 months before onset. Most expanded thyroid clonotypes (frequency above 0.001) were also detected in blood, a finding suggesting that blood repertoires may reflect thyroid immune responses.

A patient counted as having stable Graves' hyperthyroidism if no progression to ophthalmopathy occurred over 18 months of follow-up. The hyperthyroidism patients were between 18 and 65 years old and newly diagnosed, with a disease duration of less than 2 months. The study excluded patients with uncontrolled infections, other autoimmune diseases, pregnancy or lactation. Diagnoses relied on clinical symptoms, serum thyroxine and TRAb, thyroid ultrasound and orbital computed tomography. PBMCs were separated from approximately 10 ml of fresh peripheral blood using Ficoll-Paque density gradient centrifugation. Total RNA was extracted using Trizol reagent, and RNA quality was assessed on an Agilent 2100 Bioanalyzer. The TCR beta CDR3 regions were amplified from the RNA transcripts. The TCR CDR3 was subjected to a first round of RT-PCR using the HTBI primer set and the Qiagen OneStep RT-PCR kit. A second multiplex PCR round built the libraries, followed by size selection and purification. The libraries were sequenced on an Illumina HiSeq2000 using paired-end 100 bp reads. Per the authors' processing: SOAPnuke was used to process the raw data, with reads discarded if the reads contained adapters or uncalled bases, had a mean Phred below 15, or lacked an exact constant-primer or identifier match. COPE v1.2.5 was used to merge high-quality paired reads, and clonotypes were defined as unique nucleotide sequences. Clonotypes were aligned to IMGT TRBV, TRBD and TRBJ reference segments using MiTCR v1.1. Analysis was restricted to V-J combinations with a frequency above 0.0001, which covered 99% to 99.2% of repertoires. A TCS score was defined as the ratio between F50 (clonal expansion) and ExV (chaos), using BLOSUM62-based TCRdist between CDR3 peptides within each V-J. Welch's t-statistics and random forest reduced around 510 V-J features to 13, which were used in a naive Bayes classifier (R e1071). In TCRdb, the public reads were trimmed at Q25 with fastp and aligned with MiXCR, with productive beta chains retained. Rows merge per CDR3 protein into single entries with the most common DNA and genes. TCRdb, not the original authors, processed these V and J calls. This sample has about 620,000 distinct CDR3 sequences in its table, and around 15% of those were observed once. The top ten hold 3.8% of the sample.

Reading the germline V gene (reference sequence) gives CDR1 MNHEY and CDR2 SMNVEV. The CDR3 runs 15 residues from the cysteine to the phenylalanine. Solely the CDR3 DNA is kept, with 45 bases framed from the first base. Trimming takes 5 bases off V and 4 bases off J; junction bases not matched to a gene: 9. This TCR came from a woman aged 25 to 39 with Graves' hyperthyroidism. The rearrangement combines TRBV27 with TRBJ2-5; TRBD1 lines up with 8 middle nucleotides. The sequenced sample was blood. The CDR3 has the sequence CASSTRQGSVETQYF. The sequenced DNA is TGTGCCAGCAGTACCAGACAGGGGTCCGTAGAGACCCAGTACTTC.